The entry below gives a single T cell receptor (beta chain) sequence along with its context. Its antigen is still unknown. These data originate in a study of cytomegalovirus exposure and HLA in healthy donors. Study-wide background: Earlier sequencing of about 179 million T cells yielded 120 million or so unique TCR beta sequences.

After removal of 5 bases from V and 4 bases from J, the junction contained 9 bases not matched to a gene. Looked up from germline, CDR1 is SGHRS and CDR2 is YFSETQ. CDR3 length: 16 residues. Study results and limitations: An analysis was carried out later, and it reportedly showed fewer N-insertions in an Asian-associated ancestry cluster than the approximately 680-donor mean. TRBV6-2, TRBV6-3 and other indistinguishable V segments were excluded. Most TCR sequences showed up rarely, but some public TCRs showed up in many donors.

Primers included in the PCR were 60 Vbeta and 13 Jbeta primers. Repertoires were generated with immunoSEQ multiplex PCR, while TCRdb's copy carries only in-frame clones and drops some. The table records a few hundred thousand clones, approximately 81% of them present only once. This chain links TRBV5-1 with TRBJ2-1, with TRBD2 matching 10 bases. The clonotype originates from a man aged 25 to 40 in good health and CMV-seronegative. Sequencing was carried out using PBMCs. The CDR3 DNA sequence: TGCGCCAGCAGAGAAGCTCCTAGCGGGGGATACAATGAGCAGTTCTTC. Encoded protein: CASREAPSGGYNEQFF.